This T cell receptor beta chain appears in the sequencing data of a study of TIL therapy for anti-PD-1-resistant metastatic lung cancer (dated by TCRdb to about 2021). Regarding the study in general: Tumors were collected before any PD-1/PD-L1 blockade, after which patients were given nivolumab, and patients who progressed were given lymphodepletion, an infusion of expanded TIL and IL-2. Among the enrolled patients, the median age was about 52 years (range roughly 35-75), and the median tumor PD-L1 proportion score was roughly 6%. A median non-synonymous tumor mutation burden of about 1.6 mutations per megabase was determined across the cohort by whole-exome sequencing. Most of the cohort had lung adenocarcinoma, including a few EGFR-mutant tumors and two ALK-rearranged tumors, and half of the patients were either current or former smokers. T cell receptor beta sequencing of tumor and peripheral blood served to follow clonotypes across the tumor, the expanded TIL product, and serial blood samples. General study outcomes and caveats: Infused TIL clonotypes partially replaced the baseline peripheral repertoire then decayed over months, with no apparent association between persistence and response. The study protocol defined all tumor marker inferences as exploratory. Because the cohort was highly selected, with more treatment-naive, never-smoker and oncogene-addicted patients than is typical, generalizability is limited.

Using bias-controlled multiplex PCR with the immunoSEQ v3 hsTCRB kit, the TCR beta CDR3 regions were amplified from genomic DNA. An Illumina NextSeq 500 was used to sequence the TCR libraries, reaching roughly 1.9 million read pairs at survey level or about 4.5-6.5 million at deep level. Per the authors' processing: Clonality was reported by immunoSEQ Analyzer software, which also assigned V, D and J genes and filtered out non-productive sequences. Repertoires of infused TIL and blood were compared using productive Simpson clonality and the Morisita overlap index of productive TRB rearrangements. Absolute clonotype counts in blood were estimated as lymphocyte count times CD3+ fraction times the clone's productive frequency. The table comes from immuneACCESS by way of TCRdb, which keeps in-frame sequences with V and J called. Part of the clones is missing from these tables; in studies checked, under half for an unresolved V gene and the rest for unknown reasons. Clone size and the V and J calls come from that table; the DNA yielded D and trimming. This sample gives 60,000 or so clones in total; about 69% of them show up just once. The ten largest clonotypes hold over 6.5% of the sample.

This clone was counted only a few times. Its antigen is unknown. No clone much larger than this one lies a single base away; base qualities are absent. V lost 4 bases and J lost 7 bases, and the count of bases not matched to a germline gene is 3. The germline V gene provides CDR1 SGHVS and CDR2 FQNEAQ. The CDR3 goes from the cysteine to the phenylalanine over 12 residues. The entry retains the CDR3 DNA only, 36 bases that are in frame from base 1. According to the study, the label for this sample's time point signals: pre-treatment sample, taken before nivolumab and TIL therapy. Adults with stage 4 NSCLC were enrolled from 2017 to January 2020 in a dual-center phase I trial. Samples were obtained from a single-arm, open-label phase I trial in which tumor-infiltrating lymphocyte therapy with nivolumab was evaluated in advanced non-small cell lung cancer. Mononuclear cells from blood collected in EDTA tubes were isolated on a Ficoll gradient and snap-frozen as pellets, and DNA was then extracted using a Qiagen mini-prep kit.

This receptor was taken from a person aged 25-79 years with non-small cell lung cancer. The rearrangement combines TRBV7-8 with TRBJ1-2, with 7 bases matching TRBD1. The sequenced sample was blood, obtained at baseline. The CDR3 reads CASSSTGFGYTF. The DNA sequence is TGTGCCAGCAGCTCGACAGGGTTTGGCTACACCTTC.